The present entry profiles one TCR beta chain with its context. The antigen is not known. The CDR3 totals 13 residues. cDNA libraries for TRB were generated by 5' RACE incorporating UMI labels. TCRdb reprocessed the 5' RACE reads, with one entry per CDR3 protein and no DNA. Its clone listing holds under 85,000 distinct CDR3 sequences. This sample was included in a study of CXCR3-negative and CXCR3-positive naive CD8 T cells. Whole-study results and caveats: Researchers report that CXCR3-positive naive cells carry more hydrophobic TRB CDR3s than CXCR3-negative naive cells. Surface CD5 looked about the same in the naive subsets, so the authors worked out TCR strength from TRB CDR3 properties. Naive CXCR3-negative and CXCR3-positive cells had similar TRBV-TRBJ usage; memory differed. Memory CD8+ T cell repertoires were far less diverse than both naive subsets.

This TCR derives from a human donor in good health. Some clones in this sample may be carry-over from other donors' samples. The chain combines TRBV12-3 or TRBV12-4 with TRBJ2-3; the D call of TRBD1 rests on TCRdb alone, since no DNA is present to check it. The sample was naive CXCR3- CD8+ T cells from blood. Subset in this sample: CD45RO-CCR7+CD27+CD95- naive CD8+ T cells lacking CXCR3 (TNR3-). The CDR3 sequence is CASSWDITDTQYF.